These 30 T cell receptor beta chains came from one sample sequenced in a study of cytomegalovirus exposure and HLA in healthy donors. The PCR used 60 Vbeta and 13 Jbeta primers. TCRdb's copy holds only in-frame clones and misses some; the assay was immunoSEQ multiplex PCR. The profile shows approximately 150,000 clones, 70% to 85% of them singletons. The sample was PBMCs. These receptor sequences come from a woman aged 60-75 years in good health and CMV-seropositive.

V and J are TRBV7-9 and TRBJ2-2, with D maybe TRBD1 (6 bases). This CDR3 region has 15 residues. The V gene's germline CDR1 is SEHNR and CDR2 FQNEAQ (reference sequence). V gave up 8 bases and J gave up 1 base, with 14 bases separating them. CDR3 amino acids: CASQTGTLNTGELFF. The CDR3, as DNA: TGTGCCAGCCAAACCGGGACACTGAACACCGGGGAGCTGTTTTTT.

This chain uses TRBV4-2 with TRBJ1-4; 8 bases line up with TRBD1. Germline V gene sequence: CDR1 LGHNA, CDR2 YNFKEQ. V gave up 0 bases and J gave up 5 bases; unmatched junction bases: 17. There are 20 residues in the CDR3. The CDR3 DNA sequence: TGTGCCAGCAGCCAAGATCTTCCAGGGGGCGTACGATTCCGAAATGAAAAACTGTTTTTT. The encoded protein is CASSQDLPGGVRFRNEKLFF.

The chain couples TRBV7-8 to TRBJ2-1; the D is unclear. The CDR3 is made up of 13 amino acids. V was clipped by 5 bases and J by 8 bases, with 13 bases between them. CDR1 SGHVS and CDR2 FQNEAQ come from the germline V gene. CDR3 DNA sequence: TGTGCCAGCAGCACCCGCCCCGGAGATGAGCAGTTCTTC. It codes for CASSTRPGDEQFF.

Concerning this clone itself: Its ends do not fully match the called genes, so a read error is possible. This chain uses TRBV5-1 with TRBJ2-1, with no clear D. The germline V gene has CDR1 SGHRS and CDR2 YFSETQ. CDR3 length equals 13 residues. The CDR3 bases are TGCGCCAGCTGTCCGGAGATTCCGGGTGAGCAGCTCTTC. Protein sequence: CASCPEIPGEQLF.

The chain combines TRBV4-1 with TRBJ2-2, with D maybe TRBD2 (6 bases). Trimming took 1 base from V and 7 from J, leaving 19 bases between them. The CDR3 length is 17 residues. CDR1 and CDR2 from the germline V gene are MGHRA and YSYEKL. The CDR3 spells CASSQAPPDPRDGELFF. The CDR3, as DNA: TGCGCCAGCAGCCAAGCCCCCCCGGACCCGCGGGACGGGGAGCTGTTTTTT.

V usage is TRBV10-3 and J usage is TRBJ2-1; possibly TRBD1 for D (5 bases). The germline V and J ends were trimmed by 0 bases and 6 bases, with 9 bases remaining between them. Per germline, CDR1 ENHRY and CDR2 SYGVKD. This CDR3 is built from 14 residues. Written as DNA, the CDR3 is TGTGCCATCAGTGAGTCGAGGCAGGGCAATGAGCAGTTCTTC. Translated: CAISESRQGNEQFF.

This chain uses TRBV5-1 with TRBJ1-2; D might be TRBD1 (5 bases). Trimming took 0 bases from V and 3 from J, leaving 12 bases between them. CDR3 length: 15 residues. Germline assignment: CDR1 SGHRS and CDR2 YFSETQ. In nucleotides, the CDR3 is TGCGCCAGCAGCTTGGATGCGGGGCGCGACTATGGCTACACCTTC. The encoded protein is CASSLDAGRDYGYTF. Looking up the rest from reference TRBV5-1 and TRBJ1-2 gives the full variable domain: KAGVTQTPRYLIKTRGQQVTLSCSPISGHRSVSWYQQTPGQGLQFLFEYFSETQRNKGNFPGRFSGRQFSNSRSEMNVSTLELGDSALYLCASSLDAGRDYGYTFGSGTRLTVV.

CDR3: CASSGGTSGDPRGKQFF. The CDR3, as DNA: TGTGCCAGCAGTGGGGGGACTAGCGGGGACCCGCGGGGGAAGCAGTTCTTC. This sequence joins TRBV5-6 and TRBJ2-1; TRBD2 agrees at 13 bases. V trimming: 5 bases; J trimming: 11 bases; junction bases outside the gene matches: 16. The CDR3 spans 17 residues. CDR1 and CDR2 (germline): SGHDT, YYEEEE.

This chain links TRBV27 with TRBJ2-7, with D uncertain. Trimming removed 1 base at V and 0 bases at J, with 7 bases between. This CDR3 has 14 amino acids. In germline, CDR1 is MNHEY, CDR2 SMNVEV (reference sequence). This chain's CDR3 is CASSLLESSYEQYF. The DNA of the CDR3 is TGTGCCAGCAGTTTATTAGAGAGCTCCTACGAGCAGTACTTC.

The gene calls are TRBV4-1 and TRBJ2-1; the D gene is possibly TRBD2 (6 bases). The length of the CDR3 is 19 residues. Germline loops: CDR1 MGHRA, CDR2 YSYEKL. V shed 0 bases and J shed 0 bases, with 18 bases lying between them. The CDR3 sequence is CASSQDRGAGQSSYNEQFF. CDR3 DNA sequence: TGCGCCAGCAGCCAAGATCGGGGCGCGGGGCAGAGCTCCTACAATGAGCAGTTCTTC.

The V gene is TRBV6-1, the J gene TRBJ1-5; the match to TRBD1 covers 11 bases. After removal of 3 bases from V and 7 bases from J, the junction contained 5 bases not matched to a gene. The germline V gene encodes CDR1 MNHNS and CDR2 SASEGT. The CDR3 covers 15 residues. The CDR3 coding sequence is TGTGCCAGCAGTGAGGGGGGGACAGGGGGACAGCCCCAGCATTTT. Translated, it gives CASSEGGTGGQPQHF.

The rearrangement links TRBV6-1 to TRBJ2-7, with D perhaps matching TRBD2 (6 bases). Germline assignment: CDR1 MNHNS and CDR2 SASEGT. CDR3 size: 12 residues. V shed 8 bases and J shed 1 base, with 9 bases lying between them. Written as DNA, the CDR3 is TGTGCCAGCTCGGGACTTTCCTACGAGCAGTACTTC. Protein: CASSGLSYEQYF.

This clone was observed a few times. The rearrangement links TRBV7-8 to TRBJ2-7, with 8 bases fitting TRBD2. The CDR3 is 17 amino acids. J gave up 4 bases and V 4 bases, and 15 bases lay outside the gene matches. Germline lookup yields CDR1 SGHVS and CDR2 FQNEAQ. This CDR3 reads CASSYRGAGEGRYEQYF. The DNA for the CDR3 is TGTGCCAGCAGCTACCGAGGAGCGGGAGAAGGGAGATACGAGCAGTACTTC.

The chain is built from TRBV7-2 and TRBJ1-2; TRBD1 agrees at 8 bases. This CDR3 comprises 13 residues. V lost 4 bases to trimming and J lost 8 bases; unmatched junction nucleotides: 6. Germline CDR1 reads SGHTA; CDR2 reads FQGNSA. CDR3 nucleotide sequence: TGTGCCAGCAGCTCCGGACAGGGCTGGGGCTACACCTTC. This sequence encodes CASSSGQGWGYTF.

The chain employs TRBV4-3 and TRBJ1-2; D is undetermined. The CDR3 sequence is 15 residues long. With 0 bases removed from V and 7 bases from J, the gap between germline ends came to 15 bases. Per the germline V gene, CDR1 is LGHNA and CDR2 is YSLEER. CDR3 amino acids: CASSQDPGWTAGYTF. Here the CDR3 DNA reads TGCGCCAGCAGCCAAGACCCGGGGTGGACCGCTGGCTACACCTTC.

The gene calls are TRBV7-2 and TRBJ1-2; unclear D gene. In germline, CDR1 is SGHTA, CDR2 FQGNSA. Trimming removed 6 bases at V and 5 bases at J, with 13 bases between. This CDR3 is 13 amino acids long. The CDR3 nucleotides read TGTGCCAGCAGAACGGACGGGAGTTATGGCTACACCTTC. Translating it yields CASRTDGSYGYTF.

The chain couples TRBV6-1 to TRBJ1-3; weak D call: TRBD1 (5 bases). The germline V gene has CDR1 MNHNS and CDR2 SASEGT. The CDR3 is 14 residues long. V was cut by 7 bases and J by 0 bases, with 10 bases left in between. CDR3 loop: CASTGGSSGNTIYF. The CDR3 DNA sequence: TGTGCCAGCACCGGGGGTTCCTCTGGAAACACCATATATTTT.

The CDR3 sequence is CASISRGQGLTGELFF. CDR3 nucleotide sequence: TGTGCCAGCATCTCCCGGGGACAGGGTCTAACCGGGGAGCTGTTTTTT. V is TRBV7-9 and J is TRBJ2-2; TRBD1 aligns across 9 bases. Germline V gives CDR1 SEHNR, CDR2 FQNEAQ (reference sequence). This CDR3 is 16 amino acids long. Unmatched junction bases numbered 11, after V lost 7 bases and J lost 5 bases.

In its sample, this clone was seen a few times. The rearrangement links TRBV9 to TRBJ2-7, with 8 bases matching TRBD2. The CDR3 loop spans 15 amino acids. J lost 7 bases, V lost 4 bases, and 13 bases had no gene match. Germline V gene sequence: CDR1 SGDLS, CDR2 YYNGEE. CDR3 DNA sequence: TGTGCCAGCAGCCGAGGACTTGAGCGGGAGTGGGAGCAGTACTTC. As protein: CASSRGLEREWEQYF.

Here the CDR3 DNA reads TGTGCCAGCCGCCGGGACAGGGACTCCTACGAGCAGTACTTC. Amino acid sequence: CASRRDRDSYEQYF. V and J are TRBV27 and TRBJ2-7; 9 nucleotides align to TRBD1. Germline values: CDR1 MNHEY, CDR2 SMNVEV (reference sequence). The junction had 5 bases not matched to a gene; V was cut back by 8 bases and J by 0 bases. The CDR3 has 14 amino acids.

This clone has only one observation. This sequence joins TRBV7-9 and TRBJ1-1; perhaps TRBD1 as D (6 bases). CDR1 is SEHNR, CDR2 FQNEAQ, per germline (reference sequence). This CDR3 region has 14 residues. The V end was cut by 6 bases, the J end by 6 bases, with 17 bases between. The CDR3 region is CASSAGVVQAEAFF. CDR3 in DNA: TGTGCCAGCAGTGCAGGGGTGGTTCAGGCTGAAGCTTTCTTT.

The chain joins TRBV6-6 to TRBJ2-3, with 8 bases matching TRBD2. V lost 3 bases, J lost 0 bases, and 5 bases stayed unmatched. CDR1 and CDR2 (germline): MNHNY, SVGAGI (reference sequence). The CDR3 length is 16 residues. The CDR3 region is CASSYWASGSTDTQYF. CDR3 bases: TGTGCCAGCAGTTATTGGGCTAGCGGGAGCACAGATACGCAGTATTTT.

Only a few counts were recorded for this clone. The rearrangement uses TRBV13 and TRBJ2-5; tentative D call: TRBD2 (5 bases). Trimming stripped 2 bases from V and 4 bases from J, with 29 bases between. The CDR3 is made up of 20 amino acids. Germline CDR1 reads PRHDT; CDR2 reads FYEKMQ (reference sequence). CDR3 sequence (DNA): TGTGCCAGCAGCTTAAAAGGTGCGGGCCGCCCTGGGCCCGCGGGAGAGACCCAGTACTTC. It codes for CASSLKGAGRPGPAGETQYF. Full variable domain (missing parts from reference TRBV13 and TRBJ2-5): AAGVIQSPRHLIKEKRETATLKCYPIPRHDTVYWYQQGPGQDPQFLISFYEKMQSDKGSIPDRFSAQQFSDYHSELNMSSLELGDSALYFCASSLKGAGRPGPAGETQYFGPGTRLLVL.

As regards this clone: Sequence at one end of the junction differs from germline and may be a read error. V is TRBV5-6 and J is TRBJ2-7; 7 nucleotides agree with TRBD2. The CDR3 has 15 residues. CDR1 is SGHDT, CDR2 YYEEEE, per germline. In DNA, the CDR3 is TGTGCCAGCAGGGGAGGGGCTGGTAGCTCCCACGAGCAGTACTTC. The encoded protein is CASRGGAGSSHEQYF.

This clone was observed once. The rearrangement uses TRBV9 and TRBJ2-7, with 7 nucleotides matching TRBD1. The CDR3 has 15 residues. Germline trimming cut 0 bases from V and 3 bases from J; bases unmatched to any gene: 6. Germline V gene sequence: CDR1 SGDLS, CDR2 YYNGEE. CDR3: CASSVAGDSDYEQYF. DNA of the CDR3: TGTGCCAGCAGCGTAGCTGGGGACAGTGACTACGAGCAGTACTTC.

The gene calls are TRBV6-5 and TRBJ1-3; D uncertain. The CDR3 is 14 amino acids. Germline CDR1 and CDR2: MNHEY and SVGAGI. V gave up 6 bases and J gave up 0 bases, with 9 bases separating them. The CDR3 spells CASRRYPSGNTIYF. The CDR3 bases are TGTGCCAGCAGGCGATACCCCTCTGGAAACACCATATATTTT.

The rearrangement uses TRBV5-1 and TRBJ2-1, with 7 bases aligning to TRBD2. CDR3 length equals 15 residues. Germline loops: CDR1 SGHRS, CDR2 YFSETQ. J gave up 2 bases and V 0 bases, and 2 bases lay outside the gene matches. In DNA, the CDR3 is TGCGCCAGCAGCTTGGGGGGGACTACCTACAATGAGCAGTTCTTC. As protein: CASSLGGTTYNEQFF.

V usage is TRBV28 and J usage is TRBJ2-7; 7 bases align to TRBD2. CDR3 size: 15 residues. J gave up 2 bases and V 2 bases, and 6 bases lay outside the gene matches. The germline CDR1 and CDR2 sequences are MDHEN and SYDVKM. CDR3 in amino acids: CASSLGGGWTYEQYF. DNA of the CDR3: TGTGCCAGCAGTTTAGGGGGGGGTTGGACCTACGAGCAGTACTTC. Looking up the rest from reference TRBV28 and TRBJ2-7 gives the full variable domain: DVKVTQSSRYLVKRTGEKVFLECVQDMDHENMFWYRQDPGLGLRLIYFSYDVKMKEKGDIPEGYSVSREKKERFSLILESASTNQTSMYLCASSLGGGWTYEQYFGPGTRLTVT.

J is TRBJ1-4 and V is TRBV9, with D perhaps matching TRBD1 (6 bases). V was cut by 3 bases and J by 1 base, with 10 bases left in between. The CDR3 loop spans 15 amino acids. Per the germline V gene, CDR1 is SGDLS and CDR2 is YYNGEE. The CDR3 region has the DNA TGTGCCAGCAGCGGGACAGTCGGAACTAATGAAAAACTGTTTTTT. Amino acids: CASSGTVGTNEKLFF.

This clone has more than one count but fewer than ten. The chain links TRBV5-1 to TRBJ2-4; the match to TRBD2 covers 12 bases. This CDR3 comprises 18 residues. Germline-derived CDR1 and CDR2 are SGHRS and YFSETQ. The V and J ends lost 1 base and 2 bases, in that order; junction bases with no gene match: 7. This chain's CDR3 is CASSLLSTSGSSKNIQYF. The CDR3 DNA reads as TGCGCCAGCAGCTTGCTCTCGACTAGCGGGAGTTCCAAAAACATTCAGTACTTC. The full variable domain, with the rest looked up from reference TRBV5-1 and TRBJ2-4, is KAGVTQTPRYLIKTRGQQVTLSCSPISGHRSVSWYQQTPGQGLQFLFEYFSETQRNKGNFPGRFSGRQFSNSRSEMNVSTLELGDSALYLCASSLLSTSGSSKNIQYFGAGTRLSVL.